This T cell receptor beta chain was recovered during a study of radiotherapy plus CTLA-4 blockade in lung cancer. On the study more broadly: In less than 20% of patients, objective responses were seen; 25% to 40% had disease control.

Notes on the study in general: Researchers report tumor-derived TCR clones expanding in blood after radiotherapy plus ipilimumab. Dynamics of early blood T cell clones, together with interferon-beta, were reportedly the best predictors of response.

Details on this clone: Its cognate antigen is unknown.

Participants had chemo-refractory metastatic non-small-cell lung cancer and were treated with focal radiation plus ipilimumab CTLA-4 blockade. Libraries were prepared by immunoSEQ multiplex PCR; TCRdb keeps only in-frame clonotypes and omits some of them. The profile shows some 73,000 clones, 84% of them singletons. The material was peripheral blood, obtained from a patient treated with radiotherapy plus ipilimumab. The receptor's source is a human donor with non-small cell lung cancer who had stable disease on radiotherapy plus ipilimumab.

CDR3 nucleotides: TGCAGTGCTAGAGATCGGCAGGGCTACACCTTC. Its protein product is CSARDRQGYTF. The rearrangement links TRBV20-1 to TRBJ1-2, with D hard to call. Trimming stripped 0 bases from V and 8 bases from J, with 7 bases between. This CDR3 is built from 11 residues. The germline V gene has CDR1 DFQATT and CDR2 SNEGSKA (reference sequence).